Below, one T cell receptor beta chain is given with its context. Antigen specificity is unknown. TCRdb re-called the 5' RACE reads, yielding one record per CDR3 amino acid sequence without DNA. This table lists 200,000 to 250,000 distinct CDR3 sequences. CDR3 length equals 14 residues. Germline V gene sequence: CDR1 LNHNV, CDR2 YYDKDF (reference sequence). The sample originates from a study of monozygotic twins with inflammatory bowel disease. Broader study findings: Sharing of clonotypes with others was lower in IBD patients than in healthy twins, and this was especially so with disease activity.

The sequenced sample was blood. This clonotype was sampled from a human donor with ulcerative colitis or Crohn's disease, or a healthy co-twin of an affected twin (not recorded which). The chain links TRBV15 to TRBJ1-1. The CDR3 is CATRVNPMNTEAFF.